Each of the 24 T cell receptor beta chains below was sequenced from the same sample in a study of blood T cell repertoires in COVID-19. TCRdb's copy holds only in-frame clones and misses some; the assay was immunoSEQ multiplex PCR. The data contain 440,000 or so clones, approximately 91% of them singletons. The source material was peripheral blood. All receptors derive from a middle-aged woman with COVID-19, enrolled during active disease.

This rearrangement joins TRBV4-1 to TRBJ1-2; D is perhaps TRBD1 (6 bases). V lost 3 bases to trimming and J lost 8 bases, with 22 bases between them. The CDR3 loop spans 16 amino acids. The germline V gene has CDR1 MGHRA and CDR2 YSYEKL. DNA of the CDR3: TGCGCCAGCAGCCATGCCTTAGTCAGGGGTGGGGAGGGCTACACCTTC. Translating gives CASSHALVRGGEGYTF.

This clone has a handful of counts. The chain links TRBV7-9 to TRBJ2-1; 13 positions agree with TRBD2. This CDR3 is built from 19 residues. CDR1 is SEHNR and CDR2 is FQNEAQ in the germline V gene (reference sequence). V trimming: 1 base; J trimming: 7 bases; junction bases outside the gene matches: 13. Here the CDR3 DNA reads TGTGCCAGCAGCTTAGGACTAGCGGGAGGAGGGACTGTTTATAATGAGCAGTTCTTC. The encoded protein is CASSLGLAGGGTVYNEQFF.

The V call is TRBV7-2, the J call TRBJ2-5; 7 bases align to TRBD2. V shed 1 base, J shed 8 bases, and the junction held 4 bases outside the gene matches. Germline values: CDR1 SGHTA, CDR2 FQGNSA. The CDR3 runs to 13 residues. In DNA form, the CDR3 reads TGTGCCAGCAGCTTAGAGCGGGACGGTACCCAGTACTTC. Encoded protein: CASSLERDGTQYF.

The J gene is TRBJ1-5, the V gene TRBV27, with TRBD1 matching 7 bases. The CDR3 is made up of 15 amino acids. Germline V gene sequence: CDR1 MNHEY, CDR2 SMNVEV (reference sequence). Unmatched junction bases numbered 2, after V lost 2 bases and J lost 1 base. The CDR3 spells CASSLNRGSNQPQHF. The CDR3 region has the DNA TGTGCCAGCAGTTTAAACAGGGGCAGCAATCAGCCCCAGCATTTT.

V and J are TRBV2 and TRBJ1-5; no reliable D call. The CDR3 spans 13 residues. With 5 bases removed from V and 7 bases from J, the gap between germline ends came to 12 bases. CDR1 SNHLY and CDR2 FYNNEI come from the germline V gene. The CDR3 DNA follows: TGTGCCAGCAGTCCCACGAGAGTGCAGCCCCAGCATTTT. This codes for CASSPTRVQPQHF. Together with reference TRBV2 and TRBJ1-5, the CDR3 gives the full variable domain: EPEVTQTPSHQVTQMGQEVILRCVPISNHLYFYWYRQILGQKVEFLVSFYNNEISEKSEIFDDQFSVERPDGSNFTLKIRSTKLEDSAMYFCASSPTRVQPQHFGDGTRLSIL.

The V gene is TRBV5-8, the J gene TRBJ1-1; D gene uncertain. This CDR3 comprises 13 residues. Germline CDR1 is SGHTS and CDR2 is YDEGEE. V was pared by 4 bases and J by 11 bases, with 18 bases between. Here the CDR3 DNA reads TGTGCCAGCAGCCAAAAACCTCGGGTGTACGCTTTCTTT. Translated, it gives CASSQKPRVYAFF.

CDR3 region: CASSLETFVYTF. As DNA, the CDR3 is TGTGCCAGCAGCTTGGAAACTTTTGTCTACACCTTC. This chain uses TRBV5-4 with TRBJ1-2, with D unclear. The CDR3 runs to 12 residues. V lost 0 bases, J lost 10 bases, and 10 bases lay in between. Germline assignment: CDR1 SGHNT and CDR2 YYREEE (reference sequence).

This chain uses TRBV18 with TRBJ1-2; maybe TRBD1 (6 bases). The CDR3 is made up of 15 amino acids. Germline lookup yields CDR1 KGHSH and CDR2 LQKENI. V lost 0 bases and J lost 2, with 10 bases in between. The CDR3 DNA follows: TGTGCCAGCTCACCACCAGACAGGCAGAACTATGGCTACACCTTC. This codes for CASSPPDRQNYGYTF. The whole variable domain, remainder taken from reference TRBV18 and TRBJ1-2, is NAGVMQNPRHLVRRRGQEARLRCSPMKGHSHVYWYRQLPEEGLKFMVYLQKENIIDESGMPKERFSAEFPKEGPSILRIQQVVRGDSAAYFCASSPPDRQNYGYTFGSGTRLTVV.

The CDR3: CASIPFGGGTDTQYF. The CDR3 DNA follows: TGTGCCAGCATCCCCTTCGGGGGAGGGACAGATACGCAGTATTTT. The V call is TRBV2, the J call TRBJ2-3; 7 bases map to TRBD2. The germline V gene encodes CDR1 SNHLY and CDR2 FYNNEI. The CDR3 length is 15 residues. V shed 7 bases, J shed 3 bases, and the junction held 10 bases outside the gene matches.

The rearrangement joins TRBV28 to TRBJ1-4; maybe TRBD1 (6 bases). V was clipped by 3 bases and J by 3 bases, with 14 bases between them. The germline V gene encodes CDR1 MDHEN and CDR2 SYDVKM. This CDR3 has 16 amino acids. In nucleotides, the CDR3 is TGTGCCAGCAGTTTGCGTATACAGGGTGCTAATGAAAAACTGTTTTTT. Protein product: CASSLRIQGANEKLFF.

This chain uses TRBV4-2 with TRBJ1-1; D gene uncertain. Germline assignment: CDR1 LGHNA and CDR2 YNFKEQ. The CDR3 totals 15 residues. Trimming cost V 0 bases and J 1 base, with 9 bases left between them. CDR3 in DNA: TGTGCCAGCAGCCAAGATCAGGTATCGAACACTGAAGCTTTCTTT. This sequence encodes CASSQDQVSNTEAFF.

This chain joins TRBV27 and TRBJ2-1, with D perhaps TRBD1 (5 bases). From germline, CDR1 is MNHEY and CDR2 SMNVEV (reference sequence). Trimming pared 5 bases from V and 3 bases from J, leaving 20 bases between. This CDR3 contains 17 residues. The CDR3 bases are TGTGCCAGCAGTGTAGCAAGAGTCAGGGATCTCTACAATGAGCAGTTCTTC. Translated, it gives CASSVARVRDLYNEQFF.

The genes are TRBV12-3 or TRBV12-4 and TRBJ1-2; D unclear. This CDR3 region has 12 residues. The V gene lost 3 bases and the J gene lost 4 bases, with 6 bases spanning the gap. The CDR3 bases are TGTGCCAGCAGTTTTTGGCCCTATGGCTACACCTTC. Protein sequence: CASSFWPYGYTF.

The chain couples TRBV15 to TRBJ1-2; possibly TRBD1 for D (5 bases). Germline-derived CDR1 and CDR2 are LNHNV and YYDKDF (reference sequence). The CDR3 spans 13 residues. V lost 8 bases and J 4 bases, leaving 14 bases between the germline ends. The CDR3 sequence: CATPTRTPYGYTF. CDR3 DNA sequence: TGTGCCACCCCGACAAGGACACCCTATGGCTACACCTTC.

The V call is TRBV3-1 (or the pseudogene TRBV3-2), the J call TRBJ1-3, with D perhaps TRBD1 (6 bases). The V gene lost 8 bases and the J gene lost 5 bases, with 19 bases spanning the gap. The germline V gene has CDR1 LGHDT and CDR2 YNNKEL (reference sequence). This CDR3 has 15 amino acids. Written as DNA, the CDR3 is TGTGCCAGCCGCCCGGCACACAGGGAAAGAAACACCATATATTTT. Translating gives CASRPAHRERNTIYF.

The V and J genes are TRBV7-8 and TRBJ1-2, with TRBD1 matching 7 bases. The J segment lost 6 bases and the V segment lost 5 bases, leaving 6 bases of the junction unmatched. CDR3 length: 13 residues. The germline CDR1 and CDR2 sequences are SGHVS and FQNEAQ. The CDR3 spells CASSADRDHGYTF. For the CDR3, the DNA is TGTGCCAGCAGCGCAGACAGGGACCATGGCTACACCTTC.

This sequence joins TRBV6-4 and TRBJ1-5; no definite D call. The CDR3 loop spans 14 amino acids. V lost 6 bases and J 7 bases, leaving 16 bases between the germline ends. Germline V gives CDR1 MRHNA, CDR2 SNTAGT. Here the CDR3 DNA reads TGTGCCAGCAGCACTACATACGGGTCACAGCCCCAGCATTTT. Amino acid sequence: CASSTTYGSQPQHF.

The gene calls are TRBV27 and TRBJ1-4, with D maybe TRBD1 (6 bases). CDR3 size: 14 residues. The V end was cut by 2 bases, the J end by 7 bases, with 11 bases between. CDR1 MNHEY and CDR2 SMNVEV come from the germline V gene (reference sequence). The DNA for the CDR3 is TGTGCCAGCAGTTTAATAGGACAGCCTGAAAAACTGTTTTTT. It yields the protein CASSLIGQPEKLFF.

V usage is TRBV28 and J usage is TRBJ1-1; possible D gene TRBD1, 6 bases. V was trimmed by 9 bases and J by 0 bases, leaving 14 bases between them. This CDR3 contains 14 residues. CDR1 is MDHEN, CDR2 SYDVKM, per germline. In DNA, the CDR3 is TGTGCCAGTGGGGAAGAGGGGGTGAACACTGAAGCTTTCTTT. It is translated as CASGEEGVNTEAFF.

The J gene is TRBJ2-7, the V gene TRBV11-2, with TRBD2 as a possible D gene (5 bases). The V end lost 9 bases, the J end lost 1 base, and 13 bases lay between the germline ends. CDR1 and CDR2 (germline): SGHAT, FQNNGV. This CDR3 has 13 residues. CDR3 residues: CASTIWESYEQYF. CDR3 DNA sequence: TGTGCCAGTACAATTTGGGAGTCCTACGAGCAGTACTTC.

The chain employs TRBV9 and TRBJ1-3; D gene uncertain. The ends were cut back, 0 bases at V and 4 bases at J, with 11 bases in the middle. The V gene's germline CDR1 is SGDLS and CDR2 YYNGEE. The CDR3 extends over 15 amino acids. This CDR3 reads CASSVEPSAGNTIYF. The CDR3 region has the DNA TGTGCCAGCAGCGTAGAGCCGTCTGCGGGAAACACCATATATTTT.

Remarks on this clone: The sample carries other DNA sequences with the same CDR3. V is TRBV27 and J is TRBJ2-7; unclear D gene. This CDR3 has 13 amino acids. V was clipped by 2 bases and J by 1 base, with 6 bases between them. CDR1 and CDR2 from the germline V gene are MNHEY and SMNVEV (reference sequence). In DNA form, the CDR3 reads TGTGCCAGCAGTTTAGCGGCATCCTACGAGCAGTACTTC. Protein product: CASSLAASYEQYF.

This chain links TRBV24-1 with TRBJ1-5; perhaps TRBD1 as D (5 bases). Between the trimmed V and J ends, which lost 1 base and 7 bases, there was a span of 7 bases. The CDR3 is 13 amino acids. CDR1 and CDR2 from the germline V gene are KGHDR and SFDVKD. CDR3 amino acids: CATSDFGGQPQHF. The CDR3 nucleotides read TGTGCCACCAGTGATTTCGGGGGGCAGCCCCAGCATTTT.

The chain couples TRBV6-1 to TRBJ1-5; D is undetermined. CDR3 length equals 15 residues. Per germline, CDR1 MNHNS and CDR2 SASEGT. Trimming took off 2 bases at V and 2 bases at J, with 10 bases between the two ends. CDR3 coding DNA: TGTGCCAGCAGTGAATCGTGGGCCCGCAATCAGCCCCAGCATTTT. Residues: CASSESWARNQPQHF.